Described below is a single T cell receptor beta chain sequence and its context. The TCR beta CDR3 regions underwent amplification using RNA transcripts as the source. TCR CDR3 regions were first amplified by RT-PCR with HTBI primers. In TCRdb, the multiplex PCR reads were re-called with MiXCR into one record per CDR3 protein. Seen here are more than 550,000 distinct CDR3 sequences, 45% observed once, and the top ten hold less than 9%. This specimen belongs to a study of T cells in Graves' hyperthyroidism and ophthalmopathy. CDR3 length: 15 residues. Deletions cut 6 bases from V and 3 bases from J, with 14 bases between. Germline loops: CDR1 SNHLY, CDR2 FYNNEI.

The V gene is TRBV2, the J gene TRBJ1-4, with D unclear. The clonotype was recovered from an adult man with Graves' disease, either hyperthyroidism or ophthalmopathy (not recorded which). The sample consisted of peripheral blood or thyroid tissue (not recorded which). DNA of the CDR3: TGTGCCAGCAGCTCCTACCAAACCCCTAATGAAAAACTGTTTTTT. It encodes CASSSYQTPNEKLFF.